A selection of T cell receptor beta chains follows, all from one sample in a study of T cell responses to AZD1222 COVID-19 vaccine. TCRdb's table, derived via immunoSEQ multiplex PCR, lists solely in-frame clones and lacks some. The sample holds fewer than 55,000 clones, around 91% seen once. Sequencing used peripheral blood, obtained 28 days after the second AZD1222 dose. Source of these receptors: an adult who received the AZD1222 COVID-19 vaccine. Both conserved end residues are part of each CDR3. A D gene is named only where the DNA matches it firmly. Rows give clone size only sometimes, using once, few, many, or a class for an expanded clone.

j_gene | abundance | d_gene | v_gene | CDR3nt | CDR3aa
TRBJ2-5 | . | TRBD1 | TRBV11-2 | TGTGCCAGCAGCCCCTCCGGGACAGGGAATAGAGAGACCCAGTACTTC | CASSPSGTGNRETQYF
TRBJ1-5 | . | . | TRBV19 | TGTGCCAGTAGCCAAGGGACTCTAAGCAATCAGCCCCAGCATTTT | CASSQGTLSNQPQHF
TRBJ1-5 | . | TRBD1 | TRBV2 | TGTGCCAGCACCGATCGGACAGGGGGCAATAGCAATCAGCCCCAGCATTTT | CASTDRTGGNSNQPQHF
TRBJ1-2 | . | . | TRBV25-1 | TGTGCCAGCAGTGAATGGAGCTATGGCTACACCTTC | CASSEWSYGYTF
TRBJ1-5 | few | . | TRBV15 | TGTGCCACCAGCAGAGATGCCGGACGGCGCGGCAATCAGCCCCAGCATTTT | CATSRDAGRRGNQPQHF
TRBJ2-1 | . | TRBD2 | TRBV6-5 | TGTGCCAGCAGCGGGGAGGCGGGGGGATACAATGAGCAGTTCTTC | CASSGEAGGYNEQFF
TRBJ1-1 | . | . | TRBV12-5 | TGTGCTAGTGGCCTGACAAGGACTGAAGCTTTCTTT | CASGLTRTEAFF
TRBJ2-1 | . | . | TRBV12-3/TRBV12-4 | TGTGCCAGCAGGCTGTACAATGAGCAGTTCTTC | CASRLYNEQFF
TRBJ1-4 | . | . | TRBV18 | TGTGCCAGCTCCCCGAAGGTGAATAATGAAAAACTGTTTTTT | CASSPKVNNEKLFF
TRBJ2-2 | . | . | TRBV7-2 | TGTGCCAGCAGCTTCGGACAGGGGATAGCGGGGGTCACCGGGGAGCTGTTTTTT | CASSFGQGIAGVTGELFF
TRBJ2-7 | . | TRBD2 | TRBV5-6 | TGTGCCAGCAGCCTTACAGCCTTTTTAGCGGGGGGAATTTACGAGCAGTACTTC | CASSLTAFLAGGIYEQYF
TRBJ2-1 | . | . | TRBV7-2 | TGTGCCAGCAGCCCCGGGCGGCTAACTTCCTACAATGAGCAGTTCTTC | CASSPGRLTSYNEQFF
TRBJ1-6 | . | . | TRBV12-3/TRBV12-4 | TGTACCTATAATTCACCCCTCCACTTT | CTYNSPLHF
TRBJ1-2 | . | . | TRBV9 | TGTGCCAGCAGCGCCCAGGGGCTGCGCGACTATGGCTACACCTTC | CASSAQGLRDYGYTF
TRBJ2-7 | . | . | TRBV19 | TGTGCCAGTAGTATCGGACGCGGCGAGCAGTACTTC | CASSIGRGEQYF
TRBJ2-3 | . | TRBD1 | TRBV24-1 | TGTGCCACCAGTGCCCGACAGGGGGGCACAGATACGCAGTATTTT | CATSARQGGTDTQYF
TRBJ2-7 | few | . | TRBV7-2 | TGTGCCAGCAGCTTTTTTCGGGACTACGAGCAGTACTTC | CASSFFRDYEQYF
TRBJ1-2 | . | TRBD1 | TRBV3-1/TRBV3-2 | TGTGCCAGCAGCCAAGGAATCAGGGGGTACGGCTACACCTTC | CASSQGIRGYGYTF
TRBJ2-7 | . | . | TRBV6-5 | TGTGCCAGCAGTTACTCGAGGGCTGGGGAGCAGTACTTC | CASSYSRAGEQYF
TRBJ2-3 | . | TRBD2 | TRBV6-5 | TGTGCCAGCTGGACTAGCGGGGGATCCACAGATACGCAGTATTTT | CASWTSGGSTDTQYF